One sample yielded the 28 T cell receptor beta chains listed below, sequenced in a study of T cells in Graves' hyperthyroidism and ophthalmopathy. The TCR beta CDR3 regions underwent amplification using RNA transcripts as the source. Primed by the HTBI set, a first-round RT-PCR was run on the TCR CDR3. MiXCR, applied by TCRdb to the multiplex PCR reads, yields one record per CDR3 protein. Of some 500,000 distinct CDR3 sequences detected, around 22% appear once; the ten largest clones hold approximately 10%. Material for sequencing was blood. These receptors all come from a woman in her 30s with Graves' ophthalmopathy.

The gene calls are TRBV12-3 or TRBV12-4 and TRBJ2-7, with D uncertain. The germline V and J ends were trimmed by 0 bases and 5 bases, with 8 bases remaining between them. The CDR3 spans 13 residues. CDR3 in DNA: TGTGCCAGCAGTTTAGCCGTCTTAAACGAGCAGTACTTC. Translating it yields CASSLAVLNEQYF.

The V and J genes are TRBV4-2 and TRBJ2-4; unclear D gene. The V end was cut by 0 bases, the J end by 6 bases, with 12 bases between. There are 15 residues in the CDR3. Per germline, CDR1 LGHNA and CDR2 YNFKEQ. This CDR3 reads CASSQESRTLNIQYF. The CDR3 DNA is TGTGCCAGCAGCCAAGAGAGCAGAACGCTAAACATTCAGTACTTC.

Note on this clonotype: This is likely a read error, given that the CDR3 carries no conserved phenylalanine or tryptophan at its end. V gene TRBV12-3 or TRBV12-4 combines with J gene TRBJ1-1; TRBD1 is a possible D gene (5 bases). The CDR3 has 14 residues. Deletions cut 3 bases from V and 1 base from J, with 9 bases between. The CDR3, as DNA: TGTGCCAGCAGTTTGGGGCACGCGAACACTGAAGCTTTCCTT. It translates to CASSLGHANTEAFL.

This clonotype was observed at least ten times. The chain has TRBV12-5 and TRBJ1-2; no clear D. CDR3 length equals 8 residues. CDR1 LGHNT and CDR2 FRNRAP come from the germline V gene. The V end was cut by 8 bases, the J end by 13 bases, with 8 bases between. CDR3 coding DNA: TGTGCTAGTCCCTGGGGCACCTTC. Translated: CASPWGTF.

This clonotype was counted ten times or more. CDR3 loop: CASSPGEGYQPQHF. The CDR3 region has the DNA TGTGCCAGCAGCCCCGGAGAAGGGTATCAGCCCCAGCATTTT. The chain carries TRBV7-2 and TRBJ1-5; D remains ambiguous. The germline CDR1 and CDR2 sequences are SGHTA and FQGNSA. The CDR3 is 14 residues long. Trimming took off 5 bases at V and 5 bases at J, with 13 bases between the two ends. Full variable domain (outside the CDR3, taken from reference TRBV7-2 and TRBJ1-5): GAGVSQSPSNKVTEKGKDVELRCDPISGHTALYWYRQSLGQGLEFLIYFQGNSAPDKSGLPSDRFSAERTGGSVSTLTIQRTQQEDSAVYLCASSPGEGYQPQHFGDGTRLSIL.

This clonotype was counted ten times or more. The J gene is TRBJ2-5, the V gene TRBV2, with D possibly being TRBD1 or TRBD2 (5 bases each). V dropped 6 bases and J dropped 5 bases, with 19 bases sitting between them. The CDR3 loop spans 15 amino acids. The germline V gene has CDR1 SNHLY and CDR2 FYNNEI. The CDR3 nucleotides are TGTGCCAGCAGAGAGGGGCCGCTGGCGGTGGAGACCCAGTACTTC. Translating gives CASREGPLAVETQYF.

This clonotype was observed a few times. One base away lies a much larger clone, so this may be a sequencing read error. The V and J genes are TRBV29-1 and TRBJ1-2, with a tentative D call TRBD1 (5 bases). CDR3 length equals 12 residues. Germline V gene data show CDR1 as SQVTM and CDR2 as ANQGSEA. Trimming removed 6 bases from V and 12 bases from J, with 20 bases in between. CDR3 in DNA: TGCAGCGTGGCCGGGACCCTGGAAGGCCACACCTTC. Amino acids: CSVAGTLEGHTF.

V usage is TRBV2 and J usage is TRBJ2-5; D unresolved. CDR3 length: 14 residues. V lost 8 bases, J lost 4 bases, and 17 bases lay in between. Germline values: CDR1 SNHLY, CDR2 FYNNEI. The CDR3 region is CASETSLGGETQYF. CDR3 nucleotide sequence: TGTGCCAGCGAGACCAGCCTTGGCGGAGAGACCCAGTACTTC.

There are many counts of this clonotype. The chain has TRBV7-3 and TRBJ2-7, with unresolved D. The CDR3 is made up of 13 amino acids. The V and J ends lost 1 base and 3 bases respectively, with 7 bases between them. Germline CDR1 and CDR2: SGHTA and FQGTGA. CDR3 nucleotides: TGTGCCAGCAGCTTAATTTATGGCTACGAGCAGTACTTC. The encoded protein is CASSLIYGYEQYF.

This clonotype showed up many times. The chain links TRBV6-2 or TRBV6-3 to TRBJ1-3; possibly TRBD1 for D (5 bases). This CDR3 region has 18 residues. Germline V gene sequence: CDR1 MNHEY, CDR2 SVGEGT. V gave up 6 bases and J gave up 2 bases, with 23 bases separating them. Here the CDR3 DNA reads TGTGCCAGCAGGTTGTCCTTCGGGTCGCAGGGCCCTGGAAACACCATATATTTT. As protein: CASRLSFGSQGPGNTIYF.

This clonotype was observed a single time. This CDR3 is CAWSHGAGTMTEAFF. The CDR3 nucleotides are TGTGCCTGGAGTCACGGGGCAGGGACAATGACTGAAGCTTTCTTT. The rearrangement uses TRBV30 and TRBJ1-1, with D perhaps matching TRBD1 (6 bases). Trimming left V 2 bases short and J 5 bases short, with 18 bases between. The CDR3 has 15 residues. The germline V gene encodes CDR1 GTSNPN and CDR2 SVGIG (reference sequence).

This clonotype was detected a few times. The DNA of the CDR3 is TGTGCCAGCACCAAGGGGGACGCAACTAATGAAAAACTGTTTTTT. Amino acids: CASTKGDATNEKLFF. The chain combines TRBV6-2 or TRBV6-3 with TRBJ1-4, with D tentatively TRBD1 (6 bases). The V end lost 7 bases, the J end lost 0 bases, and 12 bases lay between the germline ends. The V gene's germline CDR1 is MNHEY and CDR2 SVGEGT. The length of the CDR3 is 15 residues.

This chain links TRBV12-3 or TRBV12-4 with TRBJ1-1; maybe TRBD1 (5 bases). Trimming pared 5 bases from V and 5 bases from J, leaving 18 bases between. The CDR3 is made up of 15 amino acids. For the CDR3, the DNA is TGTGCCAGCAGTCCCGAGATCGGGGGTCGGACTGAAGCTTTCTTT. Protein product: CASSPEIGGRTEAFF.

This clonotype was detected many times. The CDR3, as DNA: TGCAGTGCTAGAGTGGGGACACTCCAAGAGACCCAGTACTTC. Translating it yields CSARVGTLQETQYF. J is TRBJ2-5 and V is TRBV20-1, with a possible D match to TRBD1 (6 bases). Per the germline V gene, CDR1 is DFQATT and CDR2 is SNEGSKA (reference sequence). This CDR3 is built from 14 residues. The germline V and J ends were trimmed by 1 base and 1 base, with 10 bases remaining between them.

The chain couples TRBV5-1 to TRBJ2-5; D is unresolved. The CDR3 sequence is 13 residues long. The V gene lost 2 bases and the J gene lost 9 bases, with 14 bases spanning the gap. CDR1 and CDR2 (germline): SGHRS, YFSETQ. CDR3 coding DNA: TGCGCCAGCAGCTTCGACAAGGACGCGGCCCAGTACTTC. Amino acid sequence: CASSFDKDAAQYF.

The rearrangement links TRBV12-5 to TRBJ1-1, with 7 bases lining up with TRBD1. Trimming took 5 bases from V and 5 from J; bases not matched to a gene: 11. Germline CDR1 is LGHNT and CDR2 is FRNRAP. The CDR3 sequence is 15 residues long. The CDR3 protein is CASGSQAGGRTEAFF. CDR3 nucleotides: TGTGCTAGTGGTAGCCAGGCAGGGGGAAGGACTGAAGCTTTCTTT.

The J gene is TRBJ1-1, the V gene TRBV6-2 or TRBV6-3; 7 bases line up with TRBD1. V lost 7 bases, J lost 4 bases, and 12 bases stayed unmatched. Germline V gene data show CDR1 as MNHEY and CDR2 as SVGEGT. CDR3 length: 15 residues. Here the CDR3 DNA reads TGTGCCAGCACCAGACACAGGGGCGCGGGCACTGAAGCTTTCTTT. The encoded protein is CASTRHRGAGTEAFF.

This clonotype was recorded many times. The chain carries TRBV24-1 and TRBJ2-5; TRBD1 agrees at 10 bases. Germline V lookup: CDR1 KGHDR, CDR2 SFDVKD. Trimming at V came to 4 bases and at J to 5 bases, leaving 9 bases not matched to a gene. The CDR3 sequence is 16 residues long. The CDR3 loop reads CATSDLGQGLKETQYF. Here the CDR3 DNA reads TGTGCCACCAGTGACCTGGGACAGGGGTTGAAGGAGACCCAGTACTTC.

Many counts were recorded for this clonotype. The V gene is TRBV12-3 or TRBV12-4, the J gene TRBJ1-5; 7 positions match TRBD1. This CDR3 is 14 amino acids long. V trimming: 5 bases; J trimming: 4 bases; junction bases outside the gene matches: 5. DNA of the CDR3: TGTGCCAGCAGTCTAACAGGGGTAAATCAGCCCCAGCATTTT. Protein sequence: CASSLTGVNQPQHF.

The chain carries TRBV6-5 and TRBJ1-5; tentative D call: TRBD1 (5 bases). This CDR3 has 13 residues. Germline-derived CDR1 and CDR2 are MNHEY and SVGAGI. The V and J ends lost 0 bases and 10 bases respectively, with 10 bases between them. CDR3 DNA: TGTGCCAGCAGTTACTCCGAATGGGGCCCCCAGCATTTT. Amino acids: CASSYSEWGPQHF.

At least ten counts were recorded for this clonotype. Since a much larger clone is just one base distant, this may be a read error. The rearrangement uses TRBV27 and TRBJ1-2; tentatively, D is TRBD1 (5 bases). Germline V gene data show CDR1 as MNHEY and CDR2 as SMNVEV (reference sequence). The V gene lost 0 bases and the J gene lost 8 bases, with 10 bases spanning the gap. This CDR3 comprises 13 residues. Here the CDR3 reads CASSLSGGFGYTF. The CDR3 region has the DNA TGTGCCAGCAGTTTATCGGGGGGGTTCGGCTACACCTTC.

This clonotype was counted ten times or more. The chain has TRBV6-5 and TRBJ2-7; 10 bases are a match to TRBD1. Trimming at V came to 9 bases and at J to 0 bases, leaving 5 bases not matched to a gene. The CDR3 totals 14 residues. CDR1 is MNHEY, CDR2 SVGAGI, per germline. CDR3 amino acids: CASNRDRGSYEQYF. DNA for the CDR3: TGTGCCAGTAACCGGGACAGGGGCTCCTACGAGCAGTACTTC.

This clonotype showed up just once. This sequence joins TRBV6-2 or TRBV6-3 and TRBJ1-1; tentatively, D is TRBD1 (6 bases). The CDR3 sequence is 19 residues long. In germline, CDR1 is MNHEY, CDR2 SVGEGT. V lost 11 bases, J lost 5 bases, and 36 bases lay in between. The CDR3 is CAPANPRSGTGARGTEAFF. The CDR3 DNA reads as TGTGCCCCAGCAAATCCCCGTTCGGGCACGGGGGCCCGAGGGACTGAAGCTTTCTTT.

Of note for this clonotype: A junction boundary mismatches the germline segment, possibly from a read error. V is TRBV6-2 or TRBV6-3 and J is TRBJ2-5; TRBD2 is a possible D gene (6 bases). Germline loops: CDR1 MNHEY, CDR2 SVGEGT. This CDR3 has 14 residues. The CDR3 is CASSYGGYQQTQYF. CDR3 DNA sequence: TGTGCCAGCAGTTATGGGGGGTACCAACAGACCCAGTACTTC.

There are a few counts of this clonotype. The chain has TRBV11-1 and TRBJ2-2, with TRBD1 matching over 7 bases. CDR1 is SGHAT, CDR2 FQDESV, per germline (reference sequence). Trimming at V came to 4 bases and at J to 2 bases, leaving 7 bases not matched to a gene. This CDR3 is 16 amino acids long. CDR3 protein: CASSYLDRTNTGELFF. The CDR3 region has the DNA TGTGCCAGCAGCTACCTGGACAGGACTAACACCGGGGAGCTGTTTTTT.

This clonotype was counted ten times or more. V is TRBV6-5 and J is TRBJ1-2; 8 nucleotides line up with TRBD1. The CDR3 extends over 13 amino acids. V shed 6 bases and J 5 bases; nucleotides not matched to a gene: 5. Germline V gene lookup returns CDR1 MNHEY and CDR2 SVGAGI. Written as DNA, the CDR3 is TGTGCCAGCAGGTCGACAGGGGTGTATGGCTACACCTTC. It yields the protein CASRSTGVYGYTF.

In this sample, this clonotype turned up many times. V and J are TRBV7-9 and TRBJ1-2; the D is unclear. Germline CDR1 and CDR2: SEHNR and FQNEAQ (reference sequence). The CDR3 loop spans 14 amino acids. Trimming left V 5 bases short and J 6 bases short, with 16 bases between. CDR3 DNA sequence: TGTGCCAGCAGCCCCATCTCAGGTTGGCATGGCTACACCTTC. Amino acids: CASSPISGWHGYTF.

The chain is built from TRBV4-3 and TRBJ1-1, with 8 bases that match TRBD1. The CDR3 spans 15 residues. Trimming took 0 bases from V and 7 from J; bases not matched to a gene: 7. CDR1 is LGHNA and CDR2 is YSLEER in the germline V gene. CDR3 bases: TGCGCCAGCAGCCAAGAAACAGGGGGGTTAGGTGAAGCTTTCTTT. Translating gives CASSQETGGLGEAFF.